A single T cell receptor beta chain is shown here with its context. The sample belongs to a study of blood T cell repertoires in COVID-19. Study-wide background: COVID-19 samples collected from the United States, Italy and Spain covered acute and convalescent phases. PBMCs, B-cell-depleted T cells, or T cells provided the cDNA or gDNA that made up the material.

Individuals aged about 18 to 89 years were recruited from roughly 22 US areas. Participants were placed into cohorts based on the clinical history they reported. The length of the CDR3 is 14 residues. V was clipped by 3 bases and J by 7 bases; unmatched bases: 4. Germline CDR1 reads SGDLS; CDR2 reads YYNGEE. Data came from immunoSEQ multiplex PCR; TCRdb stores just in-frame clones and leaves some out. This table has some 430,000 clones, 90% appearing once. The V gene is TRBV9, the J gene TRBJ1-1, with 12 bases aligning to TRBD1. The sequence was collected from a man younger than 35 who had recovered from COVID-19. Sequencing was done on a sample of PBMCs or T cells enriched from blood (not recorded which). CDR3 in DNA: TGTGCCAGCAGCGAGGGACAGGGGGCTTTTGAAGCTTTCTTT. Translating it yields CASSEGQGAFEAFF. Complete variable domain (other parts from reference TRBV9 and TRBJ1-1): DSGVTQTPKHLITATGQRVTLRCSPRSGDLSVYWYQQSLDQGLQFLIQYYNGEERAKGNILERFSAQQFPDLHSELNLSSLELGDSALYFCASSEGQGAFEAFFGQGTRLTVV.